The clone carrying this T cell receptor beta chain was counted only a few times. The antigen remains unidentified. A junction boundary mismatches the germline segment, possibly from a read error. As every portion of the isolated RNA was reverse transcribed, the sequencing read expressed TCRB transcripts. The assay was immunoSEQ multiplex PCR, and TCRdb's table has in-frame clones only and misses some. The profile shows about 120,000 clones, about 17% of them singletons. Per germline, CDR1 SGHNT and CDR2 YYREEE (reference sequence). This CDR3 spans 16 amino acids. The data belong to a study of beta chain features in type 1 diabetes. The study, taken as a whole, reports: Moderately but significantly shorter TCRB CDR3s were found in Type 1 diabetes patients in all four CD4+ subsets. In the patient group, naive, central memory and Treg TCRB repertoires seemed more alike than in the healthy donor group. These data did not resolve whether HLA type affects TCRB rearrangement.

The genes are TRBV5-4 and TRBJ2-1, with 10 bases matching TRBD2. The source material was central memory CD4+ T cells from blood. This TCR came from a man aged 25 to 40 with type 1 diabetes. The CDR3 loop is CASSQRAGGALNEQFF. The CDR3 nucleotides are TGCGCCAGCAGCCAGCGAGCGGGGGGGGCCCTGAATGAGCAGTTCTTC. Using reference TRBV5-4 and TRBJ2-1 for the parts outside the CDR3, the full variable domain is ETGVTQSPTHLIKTRGQQVTLRCSSQSGHNTVSWYQQALGQGPQFIFQYYREEENGRGNFPPRFSGLQFPNYSSELNVNALELDDSALYLCASSQRAGGALNEQFFGPGTRLTVL.